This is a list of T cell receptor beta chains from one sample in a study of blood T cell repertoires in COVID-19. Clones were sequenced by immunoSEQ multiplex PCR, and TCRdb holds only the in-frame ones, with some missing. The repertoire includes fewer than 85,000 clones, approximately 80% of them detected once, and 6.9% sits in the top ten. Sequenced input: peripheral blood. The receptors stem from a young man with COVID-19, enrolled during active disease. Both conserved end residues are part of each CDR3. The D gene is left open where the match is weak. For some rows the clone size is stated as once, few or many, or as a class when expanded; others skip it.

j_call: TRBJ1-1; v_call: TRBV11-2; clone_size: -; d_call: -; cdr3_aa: CASSLGSRGSGTEAFF; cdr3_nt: TGTGCCAGCAGCTTAGGCTCACGGGGGAGTGGCACTGAAGCTTTCTTT
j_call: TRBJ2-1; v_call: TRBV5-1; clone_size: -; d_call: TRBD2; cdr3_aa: CPRAWSQREGGNEQFF; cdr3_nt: TGCCCTCGAGCTTGGAGTCAACGGGAGGGAGGCAATGAGCAGTTCTTC
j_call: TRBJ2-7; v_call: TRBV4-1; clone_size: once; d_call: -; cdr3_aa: CASSHLTTSRMNEQYF; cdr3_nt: TGCGCCAGCAGCCACCTTACGACTAGTAGGATGAACGAGCAGTACTTC
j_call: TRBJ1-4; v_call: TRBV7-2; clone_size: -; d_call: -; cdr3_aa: CASRRGLNEKLFF; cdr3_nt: TGTGCCAGCAGGAGGGGACTTAATGAAAAACTGTTTTTT
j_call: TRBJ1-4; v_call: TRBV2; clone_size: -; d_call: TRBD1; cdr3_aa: CASSGDRGISNEKLFF; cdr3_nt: TGTGCCAGCAGTGGGGACAGGGGGATATCCAATGAAAAACTGTTTTTT
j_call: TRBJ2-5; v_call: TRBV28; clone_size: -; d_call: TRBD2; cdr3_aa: CASSSLAGGETQYF; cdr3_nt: TGTGCCAGCAGTTCACTAGCGGGAGGAGAGACCCAGTACTTC
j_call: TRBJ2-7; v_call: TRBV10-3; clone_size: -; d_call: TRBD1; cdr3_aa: CAISESIRTGDNEQYF; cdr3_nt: TGTGCCATCAGTGAGTCGATCCGGACAGGGGACAACGAGCAGTACTTC
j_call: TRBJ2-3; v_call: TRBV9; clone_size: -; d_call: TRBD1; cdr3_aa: CASSDDRGQGTDTQYF; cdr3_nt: TGTGCCAGCAGCGACGACAGGGGGCAAGGCACAGATACGCAGTATTTT
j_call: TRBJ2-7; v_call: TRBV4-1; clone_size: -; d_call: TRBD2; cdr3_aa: CASSQEREAHYEQYF; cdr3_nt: TGCGCCAGCAGCCAAGAGCGGGAGGCGCACTACGAGCAGTACTTC
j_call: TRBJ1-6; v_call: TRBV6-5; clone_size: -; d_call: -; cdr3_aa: CASSYTSGSPLHF; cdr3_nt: TGTGCCAGCAGTTACACTTCGGGTTCACCCCTCCACTTT
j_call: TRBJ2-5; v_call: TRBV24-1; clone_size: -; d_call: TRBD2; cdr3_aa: CATSALDGGAETQYF; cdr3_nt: TGTGCCACCAGTGCCCTGGACGGGGGGGCAGAGACCCAGTACTTC
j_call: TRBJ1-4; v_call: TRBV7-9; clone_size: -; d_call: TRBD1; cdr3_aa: CASSVTTGGGLNEKLFF; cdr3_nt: TGTGCCAGCAGCGTGACGACAGGGGGCGGACTTAATGAAAAACTGTTTTTT
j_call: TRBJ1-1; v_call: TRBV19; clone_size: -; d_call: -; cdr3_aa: CASSINGRGTEAFF; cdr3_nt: TGTGCCAGTAGTATAAACGGCAGGGGCACTGAAGCTTTCTTT
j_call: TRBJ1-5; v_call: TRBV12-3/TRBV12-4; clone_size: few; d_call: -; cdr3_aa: CASSTGSEQPQHF; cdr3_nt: TGTGCCAGCAGTACAGGGTCTGAGCAGCCCCAGCATTTT
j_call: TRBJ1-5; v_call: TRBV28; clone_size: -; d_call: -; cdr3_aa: CASSLGRVNSNQPQHF; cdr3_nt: TGTGCCAGCAGTTTAGGGCGGGTTAATAGCAATCAGCCCCAGCATTTT
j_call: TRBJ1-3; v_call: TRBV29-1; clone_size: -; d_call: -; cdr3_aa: CSVDSSSGGTIYF; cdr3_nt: TGCAGCGTGGACAGCTCCTCTGGGGGCACCATATATTTT
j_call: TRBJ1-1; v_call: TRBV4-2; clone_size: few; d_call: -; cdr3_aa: CASSQELSRIDTEAFF; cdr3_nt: TGTGCCAGCAGCCAAGAGCTGTCTAGGATCGACACTGAAGCTTTCTTT
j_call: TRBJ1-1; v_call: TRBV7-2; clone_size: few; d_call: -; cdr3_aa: CASSLRQEGSTEAFF; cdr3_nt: TGTGCCAGCAGCTTACGACAAGAGGGTAGCACTGAAGCTTTCTTT
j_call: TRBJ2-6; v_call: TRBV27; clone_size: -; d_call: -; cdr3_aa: CASSLSGRTSGANVLTF; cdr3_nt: TGTGCCAGCAGTTTATCGGGAAGGACTTCTGGGGCCAACGTCCTGACTTTC
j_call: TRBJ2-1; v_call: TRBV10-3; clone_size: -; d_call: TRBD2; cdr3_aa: CATGLAGGSYNEQFF; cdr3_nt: TGTGCCACCGGACTAGCGGGAGGCTCCTACAATGAGCAGTTCTTC
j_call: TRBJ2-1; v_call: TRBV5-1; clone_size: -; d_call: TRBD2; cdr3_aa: CASSYGTSALYNEQFF; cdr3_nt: TGCGCCAGCAGCTACGGGACTAGCGCATTATACAATGAGCAGTTCTTC
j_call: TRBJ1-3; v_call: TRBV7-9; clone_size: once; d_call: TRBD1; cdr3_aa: CASSLKGATIYF; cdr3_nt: TGTGCCAGCAGCTTAAAGGGGGCCACCATATATTTT
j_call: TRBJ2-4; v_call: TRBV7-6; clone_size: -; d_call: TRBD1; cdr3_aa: CASSETGTGMVAKNIQYF; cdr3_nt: TGTGCCAGCAGCGAGACCGGGACAGGGATGGTTGCCAAAAACATTCAGTACTTC
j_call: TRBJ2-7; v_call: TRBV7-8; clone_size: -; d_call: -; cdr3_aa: CASSLAAGIGYEQYF; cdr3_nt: TGTGCCAGCAGCTTAGCGGCGGGAATCGGCTACGAGCAGTACTTC
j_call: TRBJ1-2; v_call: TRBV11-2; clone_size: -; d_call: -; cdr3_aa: CASSLDRATNYGYTF; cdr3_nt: TGTGCCAGCAGCTTAGACAGGGCAACTAACTATGGCTACACCTTC
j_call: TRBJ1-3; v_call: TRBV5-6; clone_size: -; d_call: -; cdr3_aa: CASSLTVVSGNTIYF; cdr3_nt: TGTGCCAGCAGCCTGACAGTCGTATCCGGAAACACCATATATTTT
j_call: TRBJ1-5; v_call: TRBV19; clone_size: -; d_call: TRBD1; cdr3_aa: CASSRGFKQGDQPQHF; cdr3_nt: TGTGCCAGTAGTAGGGGGTTTAAACAGGGGGATCAGCCCCAGCATTTT
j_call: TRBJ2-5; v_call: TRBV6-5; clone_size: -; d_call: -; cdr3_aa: CASSYGGNGETQYF; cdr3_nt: TGTGCCAGCAGTTATGGAGGGAATGGAGAGACCCAGTACTTC
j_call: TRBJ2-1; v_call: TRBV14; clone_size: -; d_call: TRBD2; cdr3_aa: CASSSGTSGANEQFF; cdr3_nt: TGTGCCAGCAGCTCCGGGACTAGCGGGGCAAATGAGCAGTTCTTC
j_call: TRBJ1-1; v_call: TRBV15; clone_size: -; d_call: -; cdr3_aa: CATRDKLNTEAFF; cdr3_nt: TGTGCCACCAGAGACAAACTGAACACTGAAGCTTTCTTT
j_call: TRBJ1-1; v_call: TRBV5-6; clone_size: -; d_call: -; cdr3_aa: CASSLEDSSFAEAFF; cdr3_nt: TGTGCCAGCAGCTTGGAGGACAGTTCTTTCGCTGAAGCTTTCTTT